The sample holds a few counts of the clone carrying this T cell receptor (beta chain). This sample is drawn from a study of T cell changes during pregnancy in multiple sclerosis. Assay used: immunoSEQ multiplex PCR; TCRdb lists only in-frame clones, some missing. The top ten hold around 6% of the sample, which has approximately 130,000 clones, about 93% seen once. The clonotype was recovered from a female donor with multiple sclerosis, enrolled in a pregnancy study. Material: peripheral blood, obtained before pregnancy.

CDR3 DNA sequence: TGTGCCAGCAGCTCACGGACAGGGGCGTCGGATGGCTACACCTTC. Amino acid sequence: CASSSRTGASDGYTF. J is TRBJ1-2 and V is TRBV7-8; 9 nucleotides align to TRBD1. V gave up 4 bases and J gave up 6 bases; unmatched junction bases: 9. The CDR3 is made up of 15 amino acids. Per germline, CDR1 SGHVS and CDR2 FQNEAQ.